This record looks at one T cell receptor (beta chain) sequence and its context. This entry belongs to a study of T cell clones after liver transplantation. Study information: TCRbeta sequencing after a pre-transplant mixed lymphocyte reaction identified graft-donor-reactive clones, later tracked in post-transplant blood. HCV positivity affected three of eight recipients; the rest lacked autoimmune or viral indications.

The V gene's germline CDR1 is MNHEY and CDR2 SVGAGI. Unmatched junction bases numbered 5, after V lost 2 bases and J lost 3 bases. This CDR3 is built from 16 residues. Generated by immunoSEQ multiplex PCR, the TCRdb table keeps only in-frame clones and is missing some. This sample has some 16,000 clones, with 80% found just once. This TCR was sampled from a human patient who received a liver transplant. The T cells may come from the graft donor. V and J are TRBV6-5 and TRBJ2-1; 9 nucleotides align to TRBD2. The source material was CD8+ T cells from blood, sampled roughly 50 months after liver transplant. CDR3: CASSYKAGGHYNEQFF. Here the CDR3 DNA reads TGTGCCAGCAGTTACAAAGCGGGGGGCCACTACAATGAGCAGTTCTTC.